This T cell receptor (beta chain) was captured by sequencing in a study of Graves' ophthalmopathy and Graves' hyperthyroidism. This clonotype was seen once. A much larger clone is a single base away; this may be a read error. Researchers turned away patients with other autoimmune diseases, uncontrolled infections, pregnancy or lactation. This CDR3 contains 11 residues. CDR1 is SGHNT, CDR2 YYREEE, per germline (reference sequence). The sequenced template was RNA, covering the TCR beta CDR3 region. Following a first-round RT-PCR that used HTBI primers, a second-round multiplex PCR was carried out. TCRdb redid the calling of the multiplex PCR reads with MiXCR, one entry per CDR3 protein. The table shows just over 400,000 distinct CDR3 sequences, with roughly 21% occurring only once.

The clonotype originates from a woman under 30 with stable Graves' hyperthyroidism. The chain employs TRBV5-4 and TRBJ1-2, with TRBD1 identical over 7 bases. What was sequenced was peripheral blood. The CDR3 region is CASSLGQGFTF. CDR3 DNA: TGTGCCAGCAGCTTGGGACAGGGCTTCACCTTC.